This record looks at one TCR beta chain sequence and its context. Its target is unknown. The ends lost 4 bases at V and 3 bases at J; junction bases unmatched: 10. The CDR3 totals 16 residues. Germline V CDR1 and CDR2: SGHAT, FQDESV (reference sequence). The primer mix had 60 Vbeta and 13 Jbeta primers. In the authors' workflow: It was a later analysis that counted around 85 million unique TCR beta chains, of which roughly 11 million were shared. The protocol was immunoSEQ multiplex PCR, while the TCRdb copy is restricted to in-frame clones and leaves out a portion. Clonal size and the V and J genes are those of that table, whereas D and trimming came from the DNA. Its table lists about 160,000 clones. These data come from a study of cytomegalovirus exposure and HLA in healthy donors. Study-level results: In a later analysis, donors in an Asian-associated ancestry cluster reportedly had fewer N-insertions in productive TCRs than the cohort mean. Some V segments, TRBV6-2 and TRBV6-3 among them, were indistinguishable and were therefore excluded. A classifier reportedly called cytomegalovirus status with high sensitivity and specificity.

Sequencing was done on a sample of PBMCs. The genes are TRBV11-1 and TRBJ1-1, with 8 positions matching TRBD1. This sequence originates from a woman in her sixties or seventies in good health and CMV-seronegative. Here the CDR3 reads CASSWGRGRAYTEAFF. Here the CDR3 DNA reads TGTGCCAGCAGCTGGGGCAGGGGGCGGGCATACACTGAAGCTTTCTTT.